The rows below give T cell receptor beta chains drawn from one sample of a study of cytomegalovirus exposure and HLA in healthy donors. Sequencing was performed with immunoSEQ multiplex PCR; in TCRdb, only in-frame clones are kept and a portion is missing. The repertoire includes under 200,000 clones, roughly nine tenths of them detected once, and 4.5% to 7% sits in the top ten. Sequenced sample: PBMCs. These receptors were obtained from a young woman in good health and CMV-seronegative. Both conserved end residues are part of each CDR3. Each record gives: CDR3 protein, CDR3 DNA, clone size, D gene, J gene, V gene. D genes are given only for firm matches. Not every row has a clone size; where given, it reads once, few, many or a size class.

CASSHRQQETQYF	TGTGCCAGCAGTCATCGACAGCAAGAGACCCAGTACTTC	.	.	TRBJ2-5	TRBV27
CASSIGLADSYEQYF	TGTGCCAGTAGTATCGGACTAGCGGATTCCTACGAGCAGTACTTC	.	TRBD2	TRBJ2-7	TRBV19
CASSFLAGGVDTQYF	TGTGCCAGCAGCTTCCTAGCGGGAGGGGTAGATACGCAGTATTTT	.	TRBD2	TRBJ2-3	TRBV5-6
CASKVTSGPRGEQYF	TGTGCCAGCAAAGTGACTAGCGGGCCTCGGGGCGAGCAGTACTTC	.	TRBD2	TRBJ2-7	TRBV27
CATQWTASYEQYF	TGTGCCACCCAGTGGACCGCATCCTACGAGCAGTACTTC	.	.	TRBJ2-7	TRBV2
CASSGGQGSYEQYF	TGTGCCAGCAGTGGGGGACAGGGTTCCTACGAGCAGTACTTC	.	TRBD1	TRBJ2-7	TRBV2
CASSAGLLSSYNEQFF	TGTGCCAGCAGCGCCGGACTACTCAGCTCCTACAATGAGCAGTTCTTC	.	.	TRBJ2-1	TRBV9
CASSFGSNEQFF	TGTGCCAGCAGCTTCGGGAGCAATGAGCAGTTCTTC	.	.	TRBJ2-1	TRBV7-9
CASSPASTDTQYF	TGTGCCAGCAGCCCAGCTAGCACAGATACGCAGTATTTT	.	.	TRBJ2-3	TRBV7-2
CASSQDPFNQPQHF	TGCGCCAGCAGCCAAGATCCCTTCAATCAGCCCCAGCATTTT	.	.	TRBJ1-5	TRBV4-3
CASSERRGEMEQFF	TGTGCCAGCAGTGAGCGGCGGGGGGAAATGGAGCAGTTCTTC	.	TRBD2	TRBJ2-1	TRBV2
CASSLDRRDEKLFF	TGTGCCAGCAGCTTAGACAGGAGGGATGAAAAACTGTTTTTT	.	.	TRBJ1-4	TRBV7-9
CSVEGGTGGVTGELFF	TGCAGCGTTGAAGGAGGAACAGGGGGTGTCACCGGGGAGCTGTTTTTT	once	TRBD1	TRBJ2-2	TRBV29-1
CASGKRGGWYNEQFF	TGTGCCAGCGGAAAGCGGGGGGGCTGGTACAATGAGCAGTTCTTC	once	TRBD2	TRBJ2-1	TRBV7-2
CASSSGNYEQYF	TGTGCCAGTAGTAGCGGAAACTACGAGCAGTACTTC	.	.	TRBJ2-7	TRBV19
CASSAGQRNTEAFF	TGTGCCAGCAGCGCAGGACAGCGGAACACTGAAGCTTTCTTT	.	.	TRBJ1-1	TRBV9
CASIRGPEAFF	TGTGCCAGTATTCGCGGGCCTGAAGCTTTCTTT	.	.	TRBJ1-1	TRBV19
CSSRVSQETQYF	TGCAGCTCTAGGGTCAGTCAAGAGACCCAGTACTTC	.	.	TRBJ2-5	TRBV29-1
CASSFVPRGLNYGYTF	TGTGCCAGCAGCTTTGTCCCCAGGGGACTCAACTATGGCTACACCTTC	.	.	TRBJ1-2	TRBV5-4
CASSEWGNQPQHF	TGTGCCAGCAGTGAATGGGGCAATCAGCCCCAGCATTTT	few	.	TRBJ1-5	TRBV6-1
CASSLYYRGDQENEKLFF	TGTGCCAGCAGTTTATATTACAGGGGAGATCAGGAAAATGAAAAACTGTTTTTT	.	TRBD1	TRBJ1-4	TRBV27
CSAPIWDSPNYGYTF	TGCAGCGCCCCTATCTGGGACAGCCCTAACTATGGCTACACCTTC	.	TRBD1	TRBJ1-2	TRBV29-1
CASSVEGLAGVTDTQYF	TGTGCCAGCAGCGTAGAGGGACTAGCGGGGGTTACAGATACGCAGTATTTT	.	TRBD2	TRBJ2-3	TRBV9
CASSQDTLWDTEAFF	TGCGCCAGCAGCCAAGATACCCTTTGGGACACTGAAGCTTTCTTT	.	.	TRBJ1-1	TRBV4-3
CASSQTGAAFTDTQYF	TGCGCCAGCAGCCAGACGGGGGCCGCCTTCACAGATACGCAGTATTTT	.	.	TRBJ2-3	TRBV4-1
CATVRNTEAFF	TGTGCCACCGTCCGGAACACTGAAGCTTTCTTT	.	.	TRBJ1-1	TRBV19
CASSLGTGRGTDTQYF	TGTGCCAGCAGCTTGGGAACCGGACGGGGCACAGATACGCAGTATTTT	.	.	TRBJ2-3	TRBV5-6
CASSGVLRRGGAGEQFF	TGTGCCAGCAGCGGGGTACTACGGCGCGGGGGGGCAGGCGAGCAGTTCTTC	.	TRBD2	TRBJ2-1	TRBV5-4
CASSSTGADVTNYGYTF	TGTGCCAGCAGCTCCACAGGGGCCGACGTGACTAACTATGGCTACACCTTC	.	TRBD1	TRBJ1-2	TRBV13
CASGDGAYEQYF	TGTGCCAGTGGGGACGGAGCCTACGAGCAGTACTTC	.	.	TRBJ2-7	TRBV19
CASSRSRPYEQYF	TGTGCCAGCAGCCGCAGTCGACCCTACGAGCAGTACTTC	.	.	TRBJ2-7	TRBV5-6
CASSSGQGNQETQYF	TGTGCCAGCAGCTCGGGGCAGGGCAACCAAGAGACCCAGTACTTC	few	.	TRBJ2-5	TRBV11-1
CASSWRGSGRDEQFF	TGCGCCAGCAGCTGGCGGGGTAGCGGGAGGGATGAGCAGTTCTTC	.	TRBD2	TRBJ2-1	TRBV5-1
CASSSPSRAGLLAKNIQYF	TGTGCCAGCAGTTCACCATCGCGTGCAGGGTTGCTAGCCAAAAACATTCAGTACTTC	once	.	TRBJ2-4	TRBV28
CASSGQLSSYEQYF	TGTGCCAGCAGCGGGCAACTAAGCTCCTACGAGCAGTACTTC	few	.	TRBJ2-7	TRBV5-4
CASSQEGYNEQFF	TGCGCCAGCAGCCAAGAGGGATACAATGAGCAGTTCTTC	.	.	TRBJ2-1	TRBV4-3
CASSFTGEEFF	TGTGCCAGCAGCTTTACAGGGGAGGAATTCTTC	.	.	TRBJ2-1	TRBV5-4
CAARRGLAAETQYF	TGTGCCGCGCGCCGGGGGCTAGCGGCAGAGACCCAGTACTTC	.	.	TRBJ2-5	TRBV10-3
CASSVVAGGYQETQYF	TGTGCCAGCAGCGTAGTTGCGGGAGGGTACCAAGAGACCCAGTACTTC	.	TRBD2	TRBJ2-5	TRBV9
CASSLNTQVRHSYEQYF	TGTGCCAGCAGCTTGAATACCCAGGTGCGCCACTCCTACGAGCAGTACTTC	.	.	TRBJ2-7	TRBV5-4
CASSLGTLQETQYF	TGTGCCAGCAGCTTAGGGACACTACAAGAGACCCAGTACTTC	.	.	TRBJ2-5	TRBV7-2
CASGTLYGYTF	TGTGCCAGCGGCACACTCTATGGCTACACCTTC	.	.	TRBJ1-2	TRBV11-1
CASSYGRLSYEQYF	TGTGCCAGCAGTTACGGACGGCTCTCCTACGAGCAGTACTTC	.	.	TRBJ2-7	TRBV6-5